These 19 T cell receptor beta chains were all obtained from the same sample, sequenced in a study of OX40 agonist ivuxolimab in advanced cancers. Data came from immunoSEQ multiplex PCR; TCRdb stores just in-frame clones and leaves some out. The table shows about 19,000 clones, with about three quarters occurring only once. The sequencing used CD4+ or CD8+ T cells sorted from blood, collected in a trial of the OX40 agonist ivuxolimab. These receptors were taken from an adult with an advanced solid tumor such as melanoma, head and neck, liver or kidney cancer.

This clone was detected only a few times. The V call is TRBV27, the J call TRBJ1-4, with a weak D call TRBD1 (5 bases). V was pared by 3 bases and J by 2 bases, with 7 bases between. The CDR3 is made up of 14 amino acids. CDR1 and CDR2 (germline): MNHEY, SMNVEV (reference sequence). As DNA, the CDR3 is TGTGCCAGCAGTTTCGGGGGGACTAATGAAAAACTGTTTTTT. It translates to CASSFGGTNEKLFF. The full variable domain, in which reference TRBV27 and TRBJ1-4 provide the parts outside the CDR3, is EAQVTQNPRYLITVTGKKLTVTCSQNMNHEYMSWYRQDPGLGLRQIYYSMNVEVTDKGDVPEGYKVSRKEKRNFPLILESPSPNQTSLYFCASSFGGTNEKLFFGSGTQLSVL.

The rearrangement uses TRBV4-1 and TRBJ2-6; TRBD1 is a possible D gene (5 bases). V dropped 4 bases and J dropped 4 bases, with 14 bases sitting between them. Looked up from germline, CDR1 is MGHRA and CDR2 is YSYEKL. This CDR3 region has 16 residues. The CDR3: CASSLSSGYGANVLTF. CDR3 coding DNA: TGCGCCAGCAGCCTGTCCTCAGGGTACGGGGCCAACGTCCTGACTTTC.

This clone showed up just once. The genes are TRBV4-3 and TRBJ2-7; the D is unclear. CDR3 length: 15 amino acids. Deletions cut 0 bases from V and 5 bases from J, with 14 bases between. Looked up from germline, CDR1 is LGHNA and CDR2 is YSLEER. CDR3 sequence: CASSQDLQSYDEQYF. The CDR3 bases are TGCGCCAGCAGCCAAGATTTACAGTCCTATGACGAGCAGTACTTC.

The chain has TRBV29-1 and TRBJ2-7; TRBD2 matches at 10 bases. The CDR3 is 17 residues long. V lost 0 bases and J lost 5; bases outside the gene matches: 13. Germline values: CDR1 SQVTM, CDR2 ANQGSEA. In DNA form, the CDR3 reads TGCAGCGTTGAAGAGCCGAGGGGGCTAGCGGGAGCTCACGAGCAGTACTTC. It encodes CSVEEPRGLAGAHEQYF.

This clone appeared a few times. This chain's CDR3 is CASSDLLSTDTQYF. The DNA of the CDR3 is TGTGCCAGCAGTGACTTGCTGAGCACAGATACGCAGTATTTT. The chain recombines TRBV21-1 with TRBJ2-3; the table's TRBD2 call for D was not verified on the DNA. TRBV21-1 is termed a pseudogene. The CDR3 contains 14 residues.

The CDR3 nucleotides read TGTGCCAGCAGCCAAGGCCCCAGGGGGCTTAGCGGGGAGCTGTTTTTT. This gives the protein CASSQGPRGLSGELFF. The rearrangement joins TRBV14 to TRBJ2-2, with 8 positions matching TRBD1. V lost 1 base to trimming and J lost 7 bases; unmatched junction nucleotides: 8. CDR1 and CDR2 (germline): SGHDN, FVKESK. CDR3 size: 16 residues.

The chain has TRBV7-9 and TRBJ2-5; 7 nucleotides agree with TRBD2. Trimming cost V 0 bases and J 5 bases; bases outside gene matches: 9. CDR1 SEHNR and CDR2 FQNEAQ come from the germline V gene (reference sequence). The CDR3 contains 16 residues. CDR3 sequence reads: CASSLAWLAEGETQYF. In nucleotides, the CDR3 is TGTGCCAGCAGCTTAGCGTGGCTAGCGGAGGGTGAGACCCAGTACTTC.

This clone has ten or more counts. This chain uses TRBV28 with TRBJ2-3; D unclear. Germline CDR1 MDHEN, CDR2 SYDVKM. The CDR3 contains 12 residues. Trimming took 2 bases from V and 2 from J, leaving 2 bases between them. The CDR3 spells CASSLNTDTQYF. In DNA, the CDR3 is TGTGCCAGCAGTTTAAACACAGATACGCAGTATTTT.

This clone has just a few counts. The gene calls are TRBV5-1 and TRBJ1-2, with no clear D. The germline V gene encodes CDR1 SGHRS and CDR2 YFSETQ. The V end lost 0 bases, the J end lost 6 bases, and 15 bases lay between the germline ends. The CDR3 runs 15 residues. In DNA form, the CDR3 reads TGCGCCAGCAGCTTGGCTCGCAGCATCCTCGATGGCTACACCTTC. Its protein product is CASSLARSILDGYTF.

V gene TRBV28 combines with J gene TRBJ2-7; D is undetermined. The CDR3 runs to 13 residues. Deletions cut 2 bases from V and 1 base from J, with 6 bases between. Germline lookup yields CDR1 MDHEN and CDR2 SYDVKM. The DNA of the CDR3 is TGTGCCAGCAGTTTAGCGGATTCCTACGAGCAGTACTTC. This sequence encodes CASSLADSYEQYF.

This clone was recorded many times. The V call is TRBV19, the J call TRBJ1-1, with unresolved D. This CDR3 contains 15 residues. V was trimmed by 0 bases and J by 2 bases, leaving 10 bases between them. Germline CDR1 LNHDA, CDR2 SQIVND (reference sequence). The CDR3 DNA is TGTGCCAGTAGTATAGACCTCAGGAGTAACACTGAAGCTTTCTTT. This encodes CASSIDLRSNTEAFF.

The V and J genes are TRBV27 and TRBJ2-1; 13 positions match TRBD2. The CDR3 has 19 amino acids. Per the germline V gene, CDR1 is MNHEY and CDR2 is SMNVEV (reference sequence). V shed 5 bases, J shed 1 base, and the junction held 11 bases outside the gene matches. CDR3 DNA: TGTGCCAGCAGTCCCTCAGGACTAGCGGGAGAGTTGTCCTACAATGAGCAGTTCTTC. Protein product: CASSPSGLAGELSYNEQFF.

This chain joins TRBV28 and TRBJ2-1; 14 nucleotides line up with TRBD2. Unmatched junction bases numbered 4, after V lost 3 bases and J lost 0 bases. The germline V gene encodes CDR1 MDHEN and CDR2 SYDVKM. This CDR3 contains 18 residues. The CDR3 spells CASSFGTSGSSSYNEQFF. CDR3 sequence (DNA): TGTGCCAGCAGTTTTGGGACTAGCGGGAGTAGCTCCTACAATGAGCAGTTCTTC.

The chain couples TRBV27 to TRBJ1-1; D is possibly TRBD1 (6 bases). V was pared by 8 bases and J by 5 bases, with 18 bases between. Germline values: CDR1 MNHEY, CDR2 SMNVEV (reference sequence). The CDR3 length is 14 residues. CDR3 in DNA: TGTGCCAGCTCATTCCGGGGGGCTGGAACTGAAGCTTTCTTT. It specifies CASSFRGAGTEAFF.

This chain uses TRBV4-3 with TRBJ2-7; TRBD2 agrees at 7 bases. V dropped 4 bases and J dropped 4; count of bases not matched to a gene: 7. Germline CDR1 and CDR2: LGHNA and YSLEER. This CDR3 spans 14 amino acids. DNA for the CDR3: TGCGCCAGCAGCCCTTCCCGGGGGGTTTACGAGCAGTACTTC. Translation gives CASSPSRGVYEQYF.

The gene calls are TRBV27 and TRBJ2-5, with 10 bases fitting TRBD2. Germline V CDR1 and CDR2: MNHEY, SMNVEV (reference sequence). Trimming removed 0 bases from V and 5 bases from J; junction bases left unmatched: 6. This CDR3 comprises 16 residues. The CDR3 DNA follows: TGTGCCAGCAGTTTATCGCTAGCGGGAGTGGGGGAGACCCAGTACTTC. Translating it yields CASSLSLAGVGETQYF.

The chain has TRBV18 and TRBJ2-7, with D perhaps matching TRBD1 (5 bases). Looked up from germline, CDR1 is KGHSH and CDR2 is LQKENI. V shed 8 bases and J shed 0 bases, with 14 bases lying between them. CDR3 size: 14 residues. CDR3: CASTWGGSSYEQYF. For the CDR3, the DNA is TGTGCCAGCACATGGGGCGGCAGCTCCTACGAGCAGTACTTC.

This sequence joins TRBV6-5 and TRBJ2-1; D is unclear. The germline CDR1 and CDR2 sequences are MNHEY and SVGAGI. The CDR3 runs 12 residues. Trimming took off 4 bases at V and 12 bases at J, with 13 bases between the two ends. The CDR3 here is CASSSPLYGQFF. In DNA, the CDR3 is TGTGCCAGCAGTTCCCCGCTCTACGGGCAGTTCTTC.

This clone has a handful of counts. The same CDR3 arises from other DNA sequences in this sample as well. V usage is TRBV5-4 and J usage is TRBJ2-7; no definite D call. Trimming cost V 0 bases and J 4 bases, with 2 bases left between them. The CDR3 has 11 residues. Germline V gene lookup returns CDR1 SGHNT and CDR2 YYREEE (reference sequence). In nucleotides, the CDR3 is TGTGCCAGCAGCTTGGGATACGAGCAGTACTTC. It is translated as CASSLGYEQYF.